This TCR beta chain was captured by sequencing in a study of T cell responses to AZD1222 COVID-19 vaccine. CDR1 and CDR2 (germline): SGHDT, YYEEEE. The CDR3 loop spans 13 amino acids. V was shortened by 1 base and J by 4 bases, with 6 bases between the two germline ends. Assay: immunoSEQ multiplex PCR; the TCRdb copy retains only in-frame clones and omits some. The sample contains hundreds of thousands of clones, around 93% of which appear only once. Material: peripheral blood, obtained 28 days after the second AZD1222 dose. This chain connects TRBV5-6 to TRBJ1-5, with D perhaps matching TRBD1 (6 bases). The clonotype comes from an adult who received the AZD1222 COVID-19 vaccine. CDR3 bases: TGTGCCAGCAGCTTGACAGGGAATCAGCCCCAGCATTTT. Protein: CASSLTGNQPQHF.